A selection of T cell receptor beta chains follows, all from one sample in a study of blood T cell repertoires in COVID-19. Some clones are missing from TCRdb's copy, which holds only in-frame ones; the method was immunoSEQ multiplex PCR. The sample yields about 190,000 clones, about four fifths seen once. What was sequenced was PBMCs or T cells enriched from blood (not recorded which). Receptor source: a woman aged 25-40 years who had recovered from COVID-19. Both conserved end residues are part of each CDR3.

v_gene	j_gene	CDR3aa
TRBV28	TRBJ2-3	CASRGGSADTQYF
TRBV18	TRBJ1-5	CASSPPTDRGVQPQHF
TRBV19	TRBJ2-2	CASTRTSFGELFF
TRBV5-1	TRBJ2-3	CASSRADTQYF
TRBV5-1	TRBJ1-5	CASSFQDRANQPQHF
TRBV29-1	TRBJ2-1	CSVTLAGGVYNEQFF
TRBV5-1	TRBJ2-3	CASSPEGRRTRLADTQYF
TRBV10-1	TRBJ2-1	CASSEGGALGGQFF
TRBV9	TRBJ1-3	CASSTRDISGNTIYF
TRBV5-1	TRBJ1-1	CASSPGSFLVGTEAFF
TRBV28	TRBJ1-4	CASSLGAGGNEKLFF
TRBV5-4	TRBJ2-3	CASSPGGAGVNTDTQYF
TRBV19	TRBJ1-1	CASSKDRANTEAFF
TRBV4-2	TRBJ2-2	CASSQGGGGELFF
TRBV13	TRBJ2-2	CASSFRGGQDTGELFF
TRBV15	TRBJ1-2	CATSKTPRGLGYGYTF
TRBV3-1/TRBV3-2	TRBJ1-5	CASSQGGGNQPQHF
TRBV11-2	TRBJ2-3	CASSLVVTSGGFTDTQYF
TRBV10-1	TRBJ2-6	CASSEETTGANVLTF
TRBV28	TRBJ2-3	CASRPGQGTNTQYF
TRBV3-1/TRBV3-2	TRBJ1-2	CASSLDRDYGYTF
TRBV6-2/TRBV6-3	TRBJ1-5	CASSPAGRGLSNQPQHF
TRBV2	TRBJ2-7	CARGGLAGHEQYF